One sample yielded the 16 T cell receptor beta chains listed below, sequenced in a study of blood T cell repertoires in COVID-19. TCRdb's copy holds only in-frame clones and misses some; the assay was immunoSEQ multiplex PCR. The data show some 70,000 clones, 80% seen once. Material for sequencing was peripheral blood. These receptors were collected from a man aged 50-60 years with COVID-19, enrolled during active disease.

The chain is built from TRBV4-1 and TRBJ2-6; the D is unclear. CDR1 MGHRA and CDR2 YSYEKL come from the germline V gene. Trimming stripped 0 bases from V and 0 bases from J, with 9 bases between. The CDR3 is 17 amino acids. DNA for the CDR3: TGCGCCAGCAGCCAAGATCTACCCCTCTCTGGGGCCAACGTCCTGACTTTC. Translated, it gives CASSQDLPLSGANVLTF.

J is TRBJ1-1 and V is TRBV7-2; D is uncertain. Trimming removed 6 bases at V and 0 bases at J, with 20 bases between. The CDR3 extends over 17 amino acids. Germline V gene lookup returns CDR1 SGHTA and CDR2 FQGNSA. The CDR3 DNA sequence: TGTGCCAGCAGTAAAGGCCCCCGAGGTGGAATGAACACTGAAGCTTTCTTT. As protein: CASSKGPRGGMNTEAFF.

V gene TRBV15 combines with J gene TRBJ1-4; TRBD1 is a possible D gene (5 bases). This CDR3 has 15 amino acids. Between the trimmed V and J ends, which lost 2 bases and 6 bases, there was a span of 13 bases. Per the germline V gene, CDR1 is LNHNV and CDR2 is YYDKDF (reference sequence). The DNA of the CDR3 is TGTGCCACCAGCAGATCAGGGAAGGGCGATGAAAAACTGTTTTTT. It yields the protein CATSRSGKGDEKLFF.

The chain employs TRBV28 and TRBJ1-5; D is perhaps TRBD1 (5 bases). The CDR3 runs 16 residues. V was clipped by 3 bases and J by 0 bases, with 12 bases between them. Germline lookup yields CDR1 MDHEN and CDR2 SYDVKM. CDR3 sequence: CASSFKVRASNQPQHF. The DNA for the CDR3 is TGTGCCAGCAGTTTTAAGGTCAGGGCTAGCAATCAGCCCCAGCATTTT.

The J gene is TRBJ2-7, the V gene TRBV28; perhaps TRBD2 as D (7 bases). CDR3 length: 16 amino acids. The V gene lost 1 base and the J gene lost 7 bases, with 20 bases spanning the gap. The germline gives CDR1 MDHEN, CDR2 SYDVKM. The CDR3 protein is CASSLFSARGGLEQYF. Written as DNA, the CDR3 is TGTGCCAGCAGTTTATTTAGTGCGCGAGGGGGACTAGAGCAGTACTTC. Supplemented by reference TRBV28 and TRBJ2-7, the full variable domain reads DVKVTQSSRYLVKRTGEKVFLECVQDMDHENMFWYRQDPGLGLRLIYFSYDVKMKEKGDIPEGYSVSREKKERFSLILESASTNQTSMYLCASSLFSARGGLEQYFGPGTRLTVT.

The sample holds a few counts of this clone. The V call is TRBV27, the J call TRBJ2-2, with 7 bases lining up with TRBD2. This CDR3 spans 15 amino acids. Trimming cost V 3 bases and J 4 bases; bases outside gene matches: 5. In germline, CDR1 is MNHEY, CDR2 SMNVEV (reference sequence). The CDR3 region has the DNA TGTGCCAGCAGTTTTGGACTAGGCTCCACCGGGGAGCTGTTTTTT. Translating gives CASSFGLGSTGELFF.

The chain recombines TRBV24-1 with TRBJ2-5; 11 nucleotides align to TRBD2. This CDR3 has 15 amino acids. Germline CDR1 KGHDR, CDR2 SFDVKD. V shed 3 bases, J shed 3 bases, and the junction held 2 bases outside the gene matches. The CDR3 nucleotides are TGTGCCACCAGTGATATGACTAGCGGGAAAGAGACCCAGTACTTC. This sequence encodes CATSDMTSGKETQYF.

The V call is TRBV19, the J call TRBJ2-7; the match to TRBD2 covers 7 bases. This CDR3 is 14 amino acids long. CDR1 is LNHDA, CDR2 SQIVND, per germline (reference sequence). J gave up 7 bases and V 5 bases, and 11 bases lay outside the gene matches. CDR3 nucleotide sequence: TGTGCCAGTAGTGACGCGGGAGTTTCAAGGGAGCAGTACTTC. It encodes CASSDAGVSREQYF.

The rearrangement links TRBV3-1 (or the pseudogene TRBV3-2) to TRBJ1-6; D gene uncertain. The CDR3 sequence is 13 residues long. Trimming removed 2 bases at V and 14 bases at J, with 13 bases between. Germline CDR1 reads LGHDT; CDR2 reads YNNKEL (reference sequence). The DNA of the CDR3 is TGTGCCAGCAGCCAAAAGGGAGTTTGGTCCCTCCACTTT. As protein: CASSQKGVWSLHF.

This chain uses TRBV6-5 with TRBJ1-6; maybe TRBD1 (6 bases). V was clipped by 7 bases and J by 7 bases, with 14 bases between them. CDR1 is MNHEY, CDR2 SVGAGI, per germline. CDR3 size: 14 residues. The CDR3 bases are TGTGCCAGCAACCTTTCCAGGGGAAATTCACCCCTCCACTTT. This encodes CASNLSRGNSPLHF.

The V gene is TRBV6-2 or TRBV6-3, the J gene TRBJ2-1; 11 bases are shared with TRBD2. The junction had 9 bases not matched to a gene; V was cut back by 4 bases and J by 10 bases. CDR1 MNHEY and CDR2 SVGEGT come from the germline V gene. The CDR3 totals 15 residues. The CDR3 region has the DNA TGTGCCAGCAGTTCGGATAGCGGGAGGGCCGGGGAGCAGTTCTTC. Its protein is CASSSDSGRAGEQFF.

As DNA, the CDR3 is TGTGCCAGCGGCAAGACTAGCGGGTTCACAGATACGCAGTATTTT. Protein: CASGKTSGFTDTQYF. The V gene is TRBV5-4, the J gene TRBJ2-3, with 10 bases that match TRBD2. CDR1 is SGHNT and CDR2 is YYREEE in the germline V gene (reference sequence). The CDR3 has 15 amino acids. J lost 2 bases, V lost 7 bases, and 7 bases had no gene match.

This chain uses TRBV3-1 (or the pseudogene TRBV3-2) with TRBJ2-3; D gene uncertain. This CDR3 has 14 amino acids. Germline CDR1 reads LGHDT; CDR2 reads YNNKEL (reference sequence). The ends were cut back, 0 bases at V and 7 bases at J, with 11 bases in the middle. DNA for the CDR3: TGTGCCAGCAGCCAAGATGCCGCGAGGAATACGCAGTATTTT. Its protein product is CASSQDAARNTQYF.

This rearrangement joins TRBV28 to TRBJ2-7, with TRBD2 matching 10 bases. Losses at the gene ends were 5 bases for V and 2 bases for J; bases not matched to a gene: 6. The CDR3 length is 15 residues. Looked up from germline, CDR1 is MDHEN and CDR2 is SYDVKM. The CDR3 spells CASSPALAGAYEQYF. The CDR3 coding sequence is TGTGCCAGCAGTCCTGCCCTAGCGGGAGCCTACGAGCAGTACTTC. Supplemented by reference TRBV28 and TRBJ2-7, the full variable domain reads DVKVTQSSRYLVKRTGEKVFLECVQDMDHENMFWYRQDPGLGLRLIYFSYDVKMKEKGDIPEGYSVSREKKERFSLILESASTNQTSMYLCASSPALAGAYEQYFGPGTRLTVT.

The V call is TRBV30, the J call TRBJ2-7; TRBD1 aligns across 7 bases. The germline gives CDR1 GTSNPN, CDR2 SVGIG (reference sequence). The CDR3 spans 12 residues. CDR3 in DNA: TGTGCACGCCGGGACAGTTCCTACGAGCAGTACTTC. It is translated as CARRDSSYEQYF.

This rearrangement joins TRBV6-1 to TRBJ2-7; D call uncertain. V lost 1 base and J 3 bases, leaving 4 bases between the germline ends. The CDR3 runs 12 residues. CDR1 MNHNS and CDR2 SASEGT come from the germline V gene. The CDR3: CASSEGVYEQYF. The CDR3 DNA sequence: TGTGCCAGCAGTGAAGGCGTCTACGAGCAGTACTTC.